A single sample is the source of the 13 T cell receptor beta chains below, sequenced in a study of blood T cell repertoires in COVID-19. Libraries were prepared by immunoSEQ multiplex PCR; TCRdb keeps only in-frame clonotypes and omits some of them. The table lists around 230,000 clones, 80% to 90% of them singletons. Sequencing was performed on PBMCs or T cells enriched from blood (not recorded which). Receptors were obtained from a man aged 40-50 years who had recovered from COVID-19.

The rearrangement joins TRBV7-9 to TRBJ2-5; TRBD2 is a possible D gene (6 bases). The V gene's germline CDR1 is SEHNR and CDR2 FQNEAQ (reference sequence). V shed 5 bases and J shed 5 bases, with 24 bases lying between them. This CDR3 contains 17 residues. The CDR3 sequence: CASSPHRGEQHRETQYF. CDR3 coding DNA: TGTGCCAGCAGCCCCCACCGCGGGGAGCAACATCGGGAGACCCAGTACTTC. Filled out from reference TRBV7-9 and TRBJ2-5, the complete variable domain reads DTGVSQNPRHKITKRGQNVTFRCDPISEHNRLYWYRQTLGQGPEFLTYFQNEAQLEKSRLLSDRFSAERPKGSFSTLEIQRTEQGDSAMYLCASSPHRGEQHRETQYFGPGTRLLVL.

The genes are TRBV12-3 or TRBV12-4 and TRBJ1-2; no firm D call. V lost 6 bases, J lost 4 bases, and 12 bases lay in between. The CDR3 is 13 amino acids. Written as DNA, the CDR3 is TGTGCCAGCAGCTCCAGATTAACCTATGGCTACACCTTC. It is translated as CASSSRLTYGYTF.

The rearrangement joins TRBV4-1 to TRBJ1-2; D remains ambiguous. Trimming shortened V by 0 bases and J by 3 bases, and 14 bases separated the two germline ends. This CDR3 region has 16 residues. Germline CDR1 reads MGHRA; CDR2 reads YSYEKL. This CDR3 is CASSQEPERVHYGYTF. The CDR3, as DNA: TGCGCCAGCAGCCAAGAACCGGAGAGGGTGCACTATGGCTACACCTTC.

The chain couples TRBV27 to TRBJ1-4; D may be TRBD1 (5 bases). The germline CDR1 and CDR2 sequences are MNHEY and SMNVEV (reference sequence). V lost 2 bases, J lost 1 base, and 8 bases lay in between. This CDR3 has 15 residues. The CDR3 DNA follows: TGTGCCAGCAGTTTACGCAGGGTAACTAATGAAAAACTGTTTTTT. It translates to CASSLRRVTNEKLFF.

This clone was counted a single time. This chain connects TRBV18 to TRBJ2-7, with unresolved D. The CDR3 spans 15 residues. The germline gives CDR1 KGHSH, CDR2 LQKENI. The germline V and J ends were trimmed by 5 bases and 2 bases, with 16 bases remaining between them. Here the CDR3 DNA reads TGTGCCAGCTCAAGAACTACTTCCCCTACCTACGAGCAGTACTTC. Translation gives CASSRTTSPTYEQYF.

CDR3 residues: CASSLEGRGQEQYF. Here the CDR3 DNA reads TGCGCCAGCAGCTTGGAGGGCAGGGGGCAAGAGCAGTACTTC. The chain recombines TRBV5-1 with TRBJ2-7, with 8 bases that match TRBD1. Germline V gene data show CDR1 as SGHRS and CDR2 as YFSETQ. Germline trimming cut 0 bases from V and 7 bases from J; bases unmatched to any gene: 6. The CDR3 is 14 amino acids.

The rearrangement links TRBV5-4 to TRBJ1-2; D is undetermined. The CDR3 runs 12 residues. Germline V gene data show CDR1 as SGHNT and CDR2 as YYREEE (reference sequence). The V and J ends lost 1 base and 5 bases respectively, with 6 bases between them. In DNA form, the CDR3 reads TGTGCCAGCAGCTTGCGGGATTATGGCTACACCTTC. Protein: CASSLRDYGYTF.

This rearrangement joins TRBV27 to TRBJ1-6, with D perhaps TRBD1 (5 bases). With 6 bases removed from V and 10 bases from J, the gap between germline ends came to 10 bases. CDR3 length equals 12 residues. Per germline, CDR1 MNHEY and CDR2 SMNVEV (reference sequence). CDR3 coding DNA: TGTGCCAGCAGGACGAAGGGGTCACCCCTCCACTTT. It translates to CASRTKGSPLHF.

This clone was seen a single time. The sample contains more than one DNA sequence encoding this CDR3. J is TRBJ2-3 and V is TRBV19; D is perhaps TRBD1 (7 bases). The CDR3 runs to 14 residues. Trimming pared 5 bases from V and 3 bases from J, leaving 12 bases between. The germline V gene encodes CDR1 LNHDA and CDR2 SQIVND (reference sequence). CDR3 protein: CASSSAGGTDTQYF. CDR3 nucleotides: TGTGCCAGTAGTTCCGCAGGGGGGACAGATACGCAGTATTTT.

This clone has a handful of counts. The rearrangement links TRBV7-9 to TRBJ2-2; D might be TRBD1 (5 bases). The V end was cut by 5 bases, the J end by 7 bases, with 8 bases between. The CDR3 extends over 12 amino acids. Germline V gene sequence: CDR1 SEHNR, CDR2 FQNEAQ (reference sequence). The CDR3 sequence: CASSVGHGELFF. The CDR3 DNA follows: TGTGCCAGCAGCGTCGGACACGGGGAGCTGTTTTTT.

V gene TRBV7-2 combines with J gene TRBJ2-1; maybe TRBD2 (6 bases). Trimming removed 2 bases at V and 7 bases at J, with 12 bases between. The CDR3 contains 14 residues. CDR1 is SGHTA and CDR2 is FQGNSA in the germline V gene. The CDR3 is CASSLIGSNNEQFF. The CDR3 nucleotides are TGTGCCAGCAGCTTAATCGGGAGTAATAATGAGCAGTTCTTC. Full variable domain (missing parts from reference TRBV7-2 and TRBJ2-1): GAGVSQSPSNKVTEKGKDVELRCDPISGHTALYWYRQSLGQGLEFLIYFQGNSAPDKSGLPSDRFSAERTGGSVSTLTIQRTQQEDSAVYLCASSLIGSNNEQFFGPGTRLTVL.

Here the CDR3 reads CAWSKTGGGGYTF. In nucleotides, the CDR3 is TGTGCCTGGAGTAAAACCGGGGGTGGTGGCTACACCTTC. The rearrangement links TRBV30 to TRBJ1-2; weak D call: TRBD1 (5 bases). Trimming took 2 bases from V and 7 from J, leaving 14 bases between them. This CDR3 is 13 amino acids long. CDR1 GTSNPN and CDR2 SVGIG come from the germline V gene (reference sequence).

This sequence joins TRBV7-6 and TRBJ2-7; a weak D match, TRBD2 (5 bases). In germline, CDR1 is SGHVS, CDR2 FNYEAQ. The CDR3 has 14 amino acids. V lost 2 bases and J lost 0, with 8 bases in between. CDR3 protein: CASSLWESSYEQYF. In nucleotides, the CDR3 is TGTGCCAGCAGCTTATGGGAGAGCTCCTACGAGCAGTACTTC. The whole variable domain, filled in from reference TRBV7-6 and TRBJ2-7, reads GAGVSQSPRYKVTKRGQDVALRCDPISGHVSLYWYRQALGQGPEFLTYFNYEAQQDKSGLPNDRFSAERPEGSISTLTIQRTEQRDSAMYRCASSLWESSYEQYFGPGTRLTVT.